These T cell receptor beta chains were read from a single sample in a study of blood T cell repertoires in COVID-19. The method was immunoSEQ multiplex PCR; TCRdb's version includes in-frame clones alone and lacks a portion of them. This table has roughly 67,000 clones, 60% to 85% appearing once. The sample consisted of peripheral blood. The origin of the receptors is a human donor in a cohort sampled during active COVID-19. CDR3s include the opening cysteine and the closing phenylalanine or tryptophan. The D gene is left open where the match is weak. Part of the rows lack a size; the others show once, few, many or a class for expanded clones.

CDR3: CASSSGSSTDTQYF
DNA: TGTGCCAGCAGCAGCGGGTCTAGCACAGATACGCAGTATTTT
J: TRBJ2-3
V: TRBV28
size: -
D: -

CDR3: CSARWTRTQYF
DNA: TGCAGTGCTAGGTGGACAAGAACGCAGTATTTT
J: TRBJ2-3
V: TRBV20-1
size: -
D: -

CDR3: CASSASGAWYEQYF
DNA: TGTGCCAGCAGCGCTAGTGGGGCTTGGTACGAGCAGTACTTC
J: TRBJ2-7
V: TRBV9
size: -
D: -

CDR3: CASGGLAGPETQYF
DNA: TGTGCCAGCGGGGGACTAGCGGGGCCAGAGACCCAGTACTTC
J: TRBJ2-5
V: TRBV7-6
size: -
D: TRBD2

CDR3: CASSSPLWRQPQHF
DNA: TGTGCCAGCAGTTCCCCCCTGTGGAGACAGCCCCAGCATTTT
J: TRBJ1-5
V: TRBV28
size: -
D: -

CDR3: CASSFGGNTGELFF
DNA: TGTGCCAGCAGCTTTGGAGGGAACACCGGGGAGCTGTTTTTT
J: TRBJ2-2
V: TRBV7-2
size: few
D: -

CDR3: CASSVVAGGPYNEQFF
DNA: TGTGCCAGCAGCGTAGTTGCGGGAGGACCCTACAATGAGCAGTTCTTC
J: TRBJ2-1
V: TRBV9
size: once
D: TRBD2

CDR3: CASSLAFGGGAGSYEQYF
DNA: TGTGCCAGCAGCTTAGCGTTTGGCGGGGGGGCAGGCTCCTACGAGCAGTACTTC
J: TRBJ2-7
V: TRBV7-9
size: once
D: TRBD2

CDR3: CASSQVITGRSEKLFF
DNA: TGTGCCAGCAGCCAAGTTATAACAGGCAGGAGTGAAAAACTGTTTTTT
J: TRBJ1-4
V: TRBV3-1/TRBV3-2
size: -
D: -

CDR3: CASSKVDKQETQYF
DNA: TGTGCCAGCAGCAAAGTGGACAAACAAGAGACCCAGTACTTC
J: TRBJ2-5
V: TRBV7-2
size: -
D: -

CDR3: CASSLGGSRWETQYF
DNA: TGTGCCAGCAGCTTGGGAGGGAGTCGGTGGGAGACCCAGTACTTC
J: TRBJ2-5
V: TRBV5-4
size: -
D: -

CDR3: CAWEPNRGHEQYF
DNA: TGTGCCTGGGAGCCCAACAGGGGCCACGAGCAGTACTTC
J: TRBJ2-7
V: TRBV30
size: -
D: TRBD1

CDR3: CASRGGGLYNEQFF
DNA: TGTGCCAGTAGGGGCGGGGGACTCTACAATGAGCAGTTCTTC
J: TRBJ2-1
V: TRBV19
size: -
D: TRBD2

CDR3: CASSLLPDSNQPQHF
DNA: TGCGCCAGCAGCTTATTACCGGACTCTAATCAGCCCCAGCATTTT
J: TRBJ1-5
V: TRBV5-1
size: -
D: -

CDR3: CAWSQGGDPYEQYF
DNA: TGTGCCTGGAGTCAGGGCGGGGACCCCTACGAGCAGTACTTC
J: TRBJ2-7
V: TRBV30
size: -
D: -

CDR3: CASSGGGTGELFF
DNA: TGTGCCAGCTCGGGAGGGGGCACCGGGGAGCTGTTTTTT
J: TRBJ2-2
V: TRBV28
size: few
D: TRBD2

CDR3: CASSRGTTHTGELFF
DNA: TGTGCCAGTAGTAGAGGGACTACCCACACCGGGGAGCTGTTTTTT
J: TRBJ2-2
V: TRBV19
size: -
D: TRBD2

CDR3: CASSSSGGVDTQYF
DNA: TGTGCCAGCAGCTCCAGCGGGGGCGTGGATACGCAGTATTTT
J: TRBJ2-3
V: TRBV7-9
size: -
D: TRBD2

CDR3: CASSGEGEQYF
DNA: TGTGCCAGCAGCGGGGAGGGCGAGCAGTACTTC
J: TRBJ2-7
V: TRBV7-8
size: -
D: TRBD2

CDR3: CASSETRTVTQYF
DNA: TGTGCCAGCAGTGAAACTAGAACGGTGACCCAGTACTTC
J: TRBJ2-5
V: TRBV2
size: -
D: -

CDR3: CASSLAESYEQYF
DNA: TGTGCCAGCAGCTTAGCGGAGAGCTACGAGCAGTACTTC
J: TRBJ2-7
V: TRBV6-2/TRBV6-3
size: -
D: -

CDR3: CASSWRQGASQETQYF
DNA: TGTGCCAGCAGTTGGAGACAGGGAGCGAGCCAAGAGACCCAGTACTTC
J: TRBJ2-5
V: TRBV6-2/TRBV6-3
size: -
D: TRBD1

CDR3: CASGTSGDNEQFF
DNA: TGTGCCAGCGGGACTAGCGGGGACAATGAGCAGTTCTTC
J: TRBJ2-1
V: TRBV12-3/TRBV12-4
size: once
D: TRBD2

CDR3: CASSGPTGGDWEKLFF
DNA: TGTGCTAGCAGCGGCCCAACAGGGGGCGACTGGGAAAAACTGTTTTTT
J: TRBJ1-4
V: TRBV7-7
size: -
D: TRBD1